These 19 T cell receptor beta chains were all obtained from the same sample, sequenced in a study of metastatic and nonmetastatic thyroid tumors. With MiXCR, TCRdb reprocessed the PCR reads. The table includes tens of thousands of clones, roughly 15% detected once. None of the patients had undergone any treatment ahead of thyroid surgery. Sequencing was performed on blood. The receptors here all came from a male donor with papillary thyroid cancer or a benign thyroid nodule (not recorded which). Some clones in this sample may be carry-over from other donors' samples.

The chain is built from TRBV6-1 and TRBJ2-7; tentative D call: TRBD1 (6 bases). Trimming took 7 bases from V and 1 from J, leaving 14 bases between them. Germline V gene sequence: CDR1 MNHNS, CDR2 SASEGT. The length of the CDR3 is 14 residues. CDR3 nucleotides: TGTGCCAGCACTAGGGCAGGGGATTCCTACGAGCAGTACTTC. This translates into CASTRAGDSYEQYF.

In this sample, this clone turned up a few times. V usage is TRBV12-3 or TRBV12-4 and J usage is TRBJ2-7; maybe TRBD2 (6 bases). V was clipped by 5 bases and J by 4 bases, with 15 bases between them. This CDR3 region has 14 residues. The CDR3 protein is CASSGGTAGYEQYF. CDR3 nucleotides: TGTGCCAGCAGTGGGGGGACGGCGGGGTACGAGCAGTACTTC.

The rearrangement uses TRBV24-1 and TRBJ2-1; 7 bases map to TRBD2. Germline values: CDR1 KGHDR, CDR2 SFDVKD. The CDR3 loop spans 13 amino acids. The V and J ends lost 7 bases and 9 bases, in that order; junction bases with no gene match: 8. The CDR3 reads CATRPLTSVEQFF. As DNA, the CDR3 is TGTGCCACCAGACCCCTAACTAGCGTTGAGCAGTTCTTC.

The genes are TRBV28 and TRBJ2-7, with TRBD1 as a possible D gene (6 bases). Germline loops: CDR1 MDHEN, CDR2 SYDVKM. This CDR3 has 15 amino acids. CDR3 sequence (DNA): TGTTCCAACAGTTTGGGGGCAGGTAGGGACTACGAGCAGTACTTC. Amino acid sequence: CSNSLGAGRDYEQYF.

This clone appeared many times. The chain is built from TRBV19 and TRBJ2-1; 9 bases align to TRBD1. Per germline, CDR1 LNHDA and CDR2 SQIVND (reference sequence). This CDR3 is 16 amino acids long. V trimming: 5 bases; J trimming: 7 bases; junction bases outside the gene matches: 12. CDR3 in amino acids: CASSEDRGPVLNEQFF. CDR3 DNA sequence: TGTGCCAGTAGTGAGGACAGGGGCCCCGTGCTGAATGAGCAGTTCTTC.

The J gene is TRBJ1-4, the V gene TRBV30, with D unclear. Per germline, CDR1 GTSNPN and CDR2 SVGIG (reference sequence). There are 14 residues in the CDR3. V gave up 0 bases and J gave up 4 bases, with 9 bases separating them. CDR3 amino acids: CAWSVGRINEKLFF. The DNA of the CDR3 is TGTGCCTGGAGTGTAGGTCGAATTAATGAAAAACTGTTTTTT.

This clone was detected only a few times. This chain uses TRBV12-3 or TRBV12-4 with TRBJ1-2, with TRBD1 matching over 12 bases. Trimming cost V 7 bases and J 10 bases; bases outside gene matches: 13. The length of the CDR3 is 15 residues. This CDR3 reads CASIPGQGASLVYTF. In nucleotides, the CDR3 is TGTGCCAGCATTCCGGGACAGGGGGCCTCTTTGGTCTACACCTTC.

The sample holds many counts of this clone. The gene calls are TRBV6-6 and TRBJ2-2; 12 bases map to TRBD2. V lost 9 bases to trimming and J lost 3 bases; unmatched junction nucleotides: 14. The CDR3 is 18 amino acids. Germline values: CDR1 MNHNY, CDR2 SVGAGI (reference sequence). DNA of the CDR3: TGTGCCAGTTCCCCGACTAGCGGGAGCGTGTATTACACCGGGGAGCTGTTTTTT. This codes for CASSPTSGSVYYTGELFF.

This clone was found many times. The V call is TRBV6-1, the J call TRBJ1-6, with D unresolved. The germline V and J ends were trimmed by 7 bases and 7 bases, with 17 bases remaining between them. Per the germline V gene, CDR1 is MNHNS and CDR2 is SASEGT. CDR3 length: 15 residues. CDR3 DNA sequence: TGTGCCAGCACCTCAGCGGAGAGAATGAATTCACCCCTCCACTTT. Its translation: CASTSAERMNSPLHF.

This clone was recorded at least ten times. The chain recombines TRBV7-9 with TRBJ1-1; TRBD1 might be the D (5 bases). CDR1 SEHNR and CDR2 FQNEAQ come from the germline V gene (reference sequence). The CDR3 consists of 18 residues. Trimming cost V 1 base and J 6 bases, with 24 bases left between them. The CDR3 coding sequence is TGTGCCAGCAGCTTAGTGGGTGGAAAACGGGGGGGAGGCGCTGAAGCTTTCTTT. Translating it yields CASSLVGGKRGGGAEAFF. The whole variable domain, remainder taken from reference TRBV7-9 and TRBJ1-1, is DTGVSQNPRHKITKRGQNVTFRCDPISEHNRLYWYRQTLGQGPEFLTYFQNEAQLEKSRLLSDRFSAERPKGSFSTLEIQRTEQGDSAMYLCASSLVGGKRGGGAEAFFGQGTRLTVV.

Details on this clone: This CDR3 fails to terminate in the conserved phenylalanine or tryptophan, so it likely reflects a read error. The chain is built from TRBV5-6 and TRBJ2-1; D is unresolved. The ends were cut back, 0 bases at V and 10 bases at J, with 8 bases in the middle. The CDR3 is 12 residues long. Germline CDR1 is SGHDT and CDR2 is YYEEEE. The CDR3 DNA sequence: TGTGCCAGCAGCTTGGTGGGTGACGAGCAGTTCCTC. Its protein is CASSLVGDEQFL.

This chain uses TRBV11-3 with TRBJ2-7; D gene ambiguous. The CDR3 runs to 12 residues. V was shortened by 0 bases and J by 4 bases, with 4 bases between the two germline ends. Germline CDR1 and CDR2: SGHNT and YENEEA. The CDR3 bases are TGTGCCAGCAGCTTAGACGGATACGAGCAGTACTTC. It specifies CASSLDGYEQYF.

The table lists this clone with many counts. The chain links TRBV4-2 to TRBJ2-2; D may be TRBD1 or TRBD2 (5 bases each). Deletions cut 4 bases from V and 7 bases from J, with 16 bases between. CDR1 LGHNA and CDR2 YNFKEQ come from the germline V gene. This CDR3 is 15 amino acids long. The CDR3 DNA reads TGTGCCAGCAGCCGGGGGTTGCCGGAGGTCGGGGAGCTGTTTTTT. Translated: CASSRGLPEVGELFF.

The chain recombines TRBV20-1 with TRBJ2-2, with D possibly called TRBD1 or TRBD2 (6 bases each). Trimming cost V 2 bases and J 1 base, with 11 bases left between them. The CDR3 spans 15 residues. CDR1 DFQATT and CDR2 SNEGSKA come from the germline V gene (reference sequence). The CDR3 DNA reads TGCAGTGCTAGAAGAGGGGGGATGAACACCGGGGAGCTGTTTTTT. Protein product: CSARRGGMNTGELFF.

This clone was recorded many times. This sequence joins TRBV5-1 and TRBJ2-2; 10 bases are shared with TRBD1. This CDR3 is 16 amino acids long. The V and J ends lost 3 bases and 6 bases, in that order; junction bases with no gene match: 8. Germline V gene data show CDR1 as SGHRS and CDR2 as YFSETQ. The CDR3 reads CASSWGDRGNAGELFF. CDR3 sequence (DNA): TGCGCCAGCAGCTGGGGGGACAGGGGTAACGCCGGGGAGCTGTTTTTT. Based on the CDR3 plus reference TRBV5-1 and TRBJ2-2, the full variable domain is KAGVTQTPRYLIKTRGQQVTLSCSPISGHRSVSWYQQTPGQGLQFLFEYFSETQRNKGNFPGRFSGRQFSNSRSEMNVSTLELGDSALYLCASSWGDRGNAGELFFGEGSRLTVL.

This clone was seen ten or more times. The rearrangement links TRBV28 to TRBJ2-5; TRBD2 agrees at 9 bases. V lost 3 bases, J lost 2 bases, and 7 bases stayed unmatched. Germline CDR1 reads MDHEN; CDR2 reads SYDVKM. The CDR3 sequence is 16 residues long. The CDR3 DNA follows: TGTGCCAGCAGTTTTGTCGGCGGGAGGGGGCAAGAGACCCAGTACTTC. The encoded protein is CASSFVGGRGQETQYF.

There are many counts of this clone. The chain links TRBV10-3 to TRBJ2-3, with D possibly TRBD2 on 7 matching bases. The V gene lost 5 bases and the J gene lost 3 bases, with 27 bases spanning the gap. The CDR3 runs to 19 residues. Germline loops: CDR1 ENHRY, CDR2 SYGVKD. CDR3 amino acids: CAISTPPGGGPPETDTQYF. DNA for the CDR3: TGTGCCATCAGTACCCCTCCAGGCGGGGGCCCCCCGGAGACAGATACGCAGTATTTT.

The CDR3 nucleotides are TGCGCCAGCAGCCTTATGGTACCTGGACAGGGGTGGAATCAGCCCCAGCATTTT. It encodes CASSLMVPGQGWNQPQHF. The chain employs TRBV4-1 and TRBJ1-5; 9 bases match TRBD1. CDR1 and CDR2 (germline): MGHRA, YSYEKL. J gave up 4 bases and V 4 bases, and 14 bases lay outside the gene matches. The CDR3 contains 18 residues.

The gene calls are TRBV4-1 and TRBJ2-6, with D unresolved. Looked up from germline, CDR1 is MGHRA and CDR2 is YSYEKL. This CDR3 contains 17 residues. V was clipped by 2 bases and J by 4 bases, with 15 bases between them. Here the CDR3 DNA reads TGCGCCAGCAGCCAATCACAAGGGCCTGCGGGGGCCAACGTCCTGACTTTC. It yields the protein CASSQSQGPAGANVLTF.